This is a list of T cell receptor beta chains from one sample in a study of blood T cell repertoires in COVID-19. Assay used: immunoSEQ multiplex PCR; TCRdb lists only in-frame clones, some missing. This repertoire shows more than 150,000 clones, 70% to 90% found once; its top ten account for around 2.3%. Sample: peripheral blood. Receptors originate from a man between 70 and 80 years old with active or convalescent COVID-19. CDR3s include the opening cysteine and the closing phenylalanine or tryptophan. D genes are given only for firm matches. For some rows the clone size is stated as once, few or many, or as a class when expanded; others skip it.

v_call: TRBV6-5
j_call: TRBJ1-1
d_call: NA
clone_size: NA
cdr3_nt: TGTGCCAGCAGTTACCCAAGGGGTCCAGACACTGAAGCTTTCTTT
cdr3_aa: CASSYPRGPDTEAFF

v_call: TRBV6-5
j_call: TRBJ2-7
d_call: TRBD1
clone_size: NA
cdr3_nt: TGTGCCAGCAGGGGGACAGGGTTGCGGGAGCAGTACTTC
cdr3_aa: CASRGTGLREQYF

v_call: TRBV28
j_call: TRBJ2-1
d_call: NA
clone_size: once
cdr3_nt: TGTGCCAGCAGTTTTCAGAATTACAATGAGCAGTTCTTC
cdr3_aa: CASSFQNYNEQFF

v_call: TRBV7-9
j_call: TRBJ2-4
d_call: TRBD1
clone_size: NA
cdr3_nt: TGTGCCAGCGTCCTGGACAGGGTAAAAAACATTCAGTACTTC
cdr3_aa: CASVLDRVKNIQYF

v_call: TRBV27
j_call: TRBJ2-7
d_call: TRBD2
clone_size: NA
cdr3_nt: TGTGCCAGCAGTGTTTCTAGCGGCACCTACGAGCAGTACTTC
cdr3_aa: CASSVSSGTYEQYF

v_call: TRBV4-3
j_call: TRBJ1-2
d_call: NA
clone_size: NA
cdr3_nt: TGCGCCAGCAGCCCGAACGCTGCGGGCTATGGCTACACCTTC
cdr3_aa: CASSPNAAGYGYTF

v_call: TRBV12-3/TRBV12-4
j_call: TRBJ1-5
d_call: NA
clone_size: NA
cdr3_nt: TGTGCCAGCAGTTTTTCCTATCAGCCCCAGCATTTT
cdr3_aa: CASSFSYQPQHF

v_call: TRBV5-1
j_call: TRBJ2-3
d_call: TRBD1
clone_size: NA
cdr3_nt: TGCGCCAGCAGCAAAAGTCCGGGACAGGGTGCGGATACGCAGTATTTT
cdr3_aa: CASSKSPGQGADTQYF

v_call: TRBV4-1
j_call: TRBJ1-1
d_call: TRBD1
clone_size: NA
cdr3_nt: TGCGCCAGCAGCCCGGGACAGTCGGGCACTGAAGCTTTCTTT
cdr3_aa: CASSPGQSGTEAFF

v_call: TRBV7-8
j_call: TRBJ2-5
d_call: TRBD1
clone_size: NA
cdr3_nt: TGTGCCAGCAGCGCGAACAGGGGTCGCCTCCAAGAGACCCAGTACTTC
cdr3_aa: CASSANRGRLQETQYF

v_call: TRBV6-5
j_call: TRBJ2-7
d_call: TRBD2
clone_size: NA
cdr3_nt: TGTGCCAGCAGTCCCTATAGCGGGACTCGCTACGAGCAGTACTTC
cdr3_aa: CASSPYSGTRYEQYF

v_call: TRBV7-9
j_call: TRBJ2-3
d_call: TRBD2
clone_size: NA
cdr3_nt: TGTGCCAGCAGCGCCCTCGCCGTAGCGGGGGGCCATCCAGATACGCAGTATTTT
cdr3_aa: CASSALAVAGGHPDTQYF

v_call: TRBV6-5
j_call: TRBJ1-1
d_call: NA
clone_size: NA
cdr3_nt: TGTGCCAGCAGTTATGATGGGGGCCCGAACACTGAAGCTTTCTTT
cdr3_aa: CASSYDGGPNTEAFF

v_call: TRBV30
j_call: TRBJ1-6
d_call: TRBD1
clone_size: once
cdr3_nt: TGTGCCTGGAGTGTACCCAGACAGGGGTGGGATTCACCCCTCCACTTT
cdr3_aa: CAWSVPRQGWDSPLHF

v_call: TRBV6-2/TRBV6-3
j_call: TRBJ2-3
d_call: TRBD2
clone_size: NA
cdr3_nt: TGTGCCAGCAGCAGCCGGACTAGCGGGAAATTAGATACGCAGTATTTT
cdr3_aa: CASSSRTSGKLDTQYF

v_call: TRBV6-5
j_call: TRBJ1-6
d_call: TRBD1
clone_size: NA
cdr3_nt: TGTGCCAGCAGCAACCGGGACAGGGAGCCAGGGCCCCTCCACTTT
cdr3_aa: CASSNRDREPGPLHF

v_call: TRBV7-2
j_call: TRBJ2-7
d_call: TRBD2
clone_size: few
cdr3_nt: TGTGCCAGCAGCTTAGGCGGGGGGCGAAGCTACGAGCAGTACTTC
cdr3_aa: CASSLGGGRSYEQYF

v_call: TRBV6-4
j_call: TRBJ2-7
d_call: TRBD2
clone_size: NA
cdr3_nt: TGTGCCAGCAACCGACTAGCGGACGGAGGTGACGAGCAGTACTTC
cdr3_aa: CASNRLADGGDEQYF

v_call: TRBV7-2
j_call: TRBJ1-5
d_call: NA
clone_size: NA
cdr3_nt: TGTGCCAGCAGCTTAGTTCCCGGGGATAGCAATCAGCCCCAGCATTTT
cdr3_aa: CASSLVPGDSNQPQHF

v_call: TRBV13
j_call: TRBJ1-2
d_call: NA
clone_size: NA
cdr3_nt: TGTGCCAGCAGCTTAGGCTCGCAGGGGACTATCTATGGCTACACCTTC
cdr3_aa: CASSLGSQGTIYGYTF

v_call: TRBV28
j_call: TRBJ2-5
d_call: TRBD2
clone_size: NA
cdr3_nt: TGTGCCAGCAGTCCCCCAAACGGACTAGCGGGAGCAGAGACCCAGTACTTC
cdr3_aa: CASSPPNGLAGAETQYF

v_call: TRBV6-6
j_call: TRBJ1-4
d_call: TRBD1
clone_size: NA
cdr3_nt: TGTGCCAGCAGAAGGGACAGGGGTGAAAAACTGTTTTTT
cdr3_aa: CASRRDRGEKLFF

v_call: TRBV3-1/TRBV3-2
j_call: TRBJ1-6
d_call: NA
clone_size: NA
cdr3_nt: TGTGCCAGCAGCCTCTCACAGGGTAATTCACCCCTCCACTTT
cdr3_aa: CASSLSQGNSPLHF

v_call: TRBV10-1
j_call: TRBJ1-3
d_call: NA
clone_size: NA
cdr3_nt: TGCGCCAGCTTAGAGGGTAGGGCTGGAAACACCATATATTTT
cdr3_aa: CASLEGRAGNTIYF

v_call: TRBV24-1
j_call: TRBJ2-5
d_call: TRBD1
clone_size: NA
cdr3_nt: TGTGCCACCAGTGACATGGGACAGAACCAAGAGACCCAGTACTTC
cdr3_aa: CATSDMGQNQETQYF

v_call: TRBV19
j_call: TRBJ2-1
d_call: NA
clone_size: NA
cdr3_nt: TGTGCCAGTAGAGGACTGGGCCCTGGAGAGCAGTTCTTC
cdr3_aa: CASRGLGPGEQFF